This TCR beta chain was profiled in a study of T cells in Graves' hyperthyroidism and ophthalmopathy (dated by TCRdb to the late 2010s). Notes on the research overall: Peripheral blood samples were taken at the time of initial diagnosis, prior to any treatment. To identify distinguishing TCR V-J signatures, a discovery cohort of 90 to 100 patients was used, comprising roughly 45 with Graves' ophthalmopathy and about 59 with stable Graves' hyperthyroidism. An independent validation cohort of 18 to 20 hyperthyroidism patients and 17 patients who later progressed to ophthalmopathy tested prospective prediction of ophthalmopathy. The approximately 100 discovery patients were randomly split 7:3 into training and test sets. In addition, the study compared T-cell repertoires in thyroid tissue and in blood from six Graves' hyperthyroidism patients. After sampling, hyperthyroidism patients received methimazole starting at 30 mg daily, and ophthalmopathy patients received high-dose intravenous methylprednisolone. The paper reports TCR Vbeta CDR3 sequencing of about 140 peripheral blood samples: over 40 ophthalmopathy, 75 to 80 hyperthyroidism and 17 progressor patients. What the study reported, not specific to this receptor: Sample size was not statistically predetermined, and blinding of investigators to group allocation was not performed. Most expanded thyroid clonotypes (frequency above 0.001) were also detected in blood, a finding suggesting that blood repertoires may reflect thyroid immune responses. Ophthalmopathy was separated from stable hyperthyroidism by a 13 V-J signature model, with around 90% sensitivity and approximately 81% specificity obtained in cross-validation and 80%/75% obtained in testing. During validation, the model predicted progression to ophthalmopathy a median of roughly 7.1 months ahead of onset, with approximately 70% sensitivity and around 72% specificity.

Ophthalmopathy patients had moderately to severely active disease, with a Clinical Activity Score of 3 or more, a NOSPECS grade of 4 or more, and a disease duration of less than 3 months. Patients with uncontrolled infections, other autoimmune diseases, pregnancy or lactation were excluded. Diagnoses relied on clinical symptoms, serum thyroxine and TRAb, thyroid ultrasound and orbital computed tomography. PBMCs were isolated from approximately 10 ml of fresh peripheral blood by Ficoll-Paque density gradient centrifugation. Trizol reagent was used to extract total RNA, and RNA quality was then checked on an Agilent 2100 Bioanalyzer. The TCR beta CDR3 regions were amplified from RNA transcripts. For the first round of RT-PCR on the TCR CDR3, the HTBI primer set was used together with the Qiagen OneStep RT-PCR kit. The libraries were constructed in a second round of multiplex PCR and then size-selected and purified. Libraries were sequenced paired-end with 100 bp reads on an Illumina HiSeq2000. Regarding the original processing steps: Raw data were processed with SOAPnuke, discarding reads with adapters, uncalled bases, mean Phred below 15, or no exact constant-primer or identifier match. High-quality paired reads were merged with COPE v1.2.5, and unique nucleotide sequences were defined as clonotypes. MiTCR v1.1 was used to align clonotypes to the IMGT TRBV, TRBD and TRBJ reference segments. The analysis included only V-J combinations with a frequency above 0.0001, which together covered 99% to 99.2% of the repertoires. A TCS score was defined as the ratio of F50 (clonal expansion) to E x V (chaos), with BLOSUM62-based TCRdist applied between CDR3 peptides within each V-J. Welch's t-statistics and random forest reduced just over 500 V-J features to about 12, which were used in a naive Bayes classifier (R e1071). The public sequencing data were trimmed at Q25 with fastp and processed into clonotypes with MiXCR by TCRdb, which kept only in-frame beta chains. Each record represents a unique CDR3 protein, reported with the most common genes and DNA among its rows. The V and J calls and clone size are TCRdb's, not the authors'. The sample includes a few hundred thousand distinct CDR3 sequences, with 22% observed a single time. The biggest ten clones account for 49% of the sample.

V loses 3 bases at its end and J loses 2 bases; junction bases beyond the gene matches: 10. The CDR3 sequence holds 18 residues, the cysteine and phenylalanine included. The read is trimmed to its CDR3 DNA, 54 bases read in frame from base 1. CDR1 and CDR2, looked up from the germline V gene, are ENHRY and SYGVKD. This clonotype was seen at least ten times. This clone's antigen is unknown. No much larger clonotype is one base removed from it; base qualities were not supplied. The sample comprised blood. This chain is built from TRBV10-3 and TRBJ2-7; 13 junctional bases match TRBD2. The receptor's source is an older woman with Graves' ophthalmopathy. The DNA sequence is TGTGCCATCAGTGAAATTCCGGGACTAGCGGGAAAGACCTACGAGCAGTACTTC. This codes for CAISEIPGLAGKTYEQYF.